This entry concerns a single T cell receptor (beta chain). The CDR3 loop spans 15 amino acids. V was clipped by 0 bases and J by 2 bases, with 11 bases between them. Looked up from germline, CDR1 is LGHNA and CDR2 is YSLEER. TCRdb independently ran MiXCR on the 5' RACE reads; one entry per CDR3 protein. Of approximately 300,000 distinct CDR3 sequences listed, around 6.8% were seen once; the top ten hold about 18%. These data belong to a study of T cells after yellow fever vaccination. Turning to the study itself: Preparation used SMART-Seq v4 Ultra Low Input for the low-cell-number fractions.

V and J are TRBV4-3 and TRBJ2-7; tentative D call: TRBD2 (6 bases). The clonotype originates from a man between 18 and 29 years old who received the YFV17D yellow fever vaccine. Material: PBMCs, obtained roughly 45 days after the first yellow fever vaccination. CDR3 bases: TGCGCCAGCAGCCAAGATAGGCGGGGCACCTACGAGCAGTACTTC. This sequence encodes CASSQDRRGTYEQYF.